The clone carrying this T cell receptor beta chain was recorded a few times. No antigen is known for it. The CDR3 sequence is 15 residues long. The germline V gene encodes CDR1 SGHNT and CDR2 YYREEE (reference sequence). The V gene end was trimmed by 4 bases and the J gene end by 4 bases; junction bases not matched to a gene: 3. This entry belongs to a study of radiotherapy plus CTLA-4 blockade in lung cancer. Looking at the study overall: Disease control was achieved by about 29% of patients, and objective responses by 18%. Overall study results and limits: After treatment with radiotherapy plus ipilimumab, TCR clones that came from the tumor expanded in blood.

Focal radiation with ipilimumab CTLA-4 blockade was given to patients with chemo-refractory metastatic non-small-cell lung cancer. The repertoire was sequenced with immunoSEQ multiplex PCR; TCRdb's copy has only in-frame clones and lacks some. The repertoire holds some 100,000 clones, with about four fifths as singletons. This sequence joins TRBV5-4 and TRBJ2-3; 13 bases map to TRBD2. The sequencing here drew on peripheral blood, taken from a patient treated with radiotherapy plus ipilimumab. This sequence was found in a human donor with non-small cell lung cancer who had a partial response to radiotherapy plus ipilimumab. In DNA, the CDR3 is TGTGCCAGCAGCCAGGGACTAGCGGGACCAGATACGCAGTATTTT. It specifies CASSQGLAGPDTQYF.